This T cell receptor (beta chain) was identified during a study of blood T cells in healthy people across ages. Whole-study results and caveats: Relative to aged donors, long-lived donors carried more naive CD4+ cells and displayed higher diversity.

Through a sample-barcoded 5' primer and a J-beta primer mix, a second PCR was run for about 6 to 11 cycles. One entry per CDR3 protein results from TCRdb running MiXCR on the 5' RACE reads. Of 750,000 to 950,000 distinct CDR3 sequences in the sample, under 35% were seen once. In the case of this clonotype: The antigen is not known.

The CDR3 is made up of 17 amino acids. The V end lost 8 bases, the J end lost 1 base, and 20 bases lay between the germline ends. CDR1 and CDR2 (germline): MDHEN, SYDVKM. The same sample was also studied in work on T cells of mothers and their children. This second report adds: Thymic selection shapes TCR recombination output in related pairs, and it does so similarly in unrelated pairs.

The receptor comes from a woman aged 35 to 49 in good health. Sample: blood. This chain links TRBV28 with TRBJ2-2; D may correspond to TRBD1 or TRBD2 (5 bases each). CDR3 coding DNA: TGTGCCAGCCTACCCACGGGGCTACTGGGGAACACCGGGGAGCTGTTTTTT. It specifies CASLPTGLLGNTGELFF.